Below, 17 T cell receptor beta chains from the same sample are listed, as sequenced in a study of PD-1 blockade in mismatch repair-deficient tumors. Data came from immunoSEQ multiplex PCR; TCRdb stores just in-frame clones and leaves some out. The profile covers about 51,000 clones, with around 80% appearing a single time and 3% to 3.5% taken by the ten largest. The specimen was peripheral blood, collected 4 weeks after starting pembrolizumab. The receptors here all came from an adult with mismatch repair-deficient cancer.

V and J are TRBV7-2 and TRBJ2-7; 8 nucleotides agree with TRBD1. This CDR3 spans 15 amino acids. CDR1 and CDR2 (germline): SGHTA, FQGNSA. The V and J ends lost 5 bases and 2 bases, in that order; junction bases with no gene match: 8. The chain's CDR3 is CASSAAGTGPYEQYF. The CDR3 DNA follows: TGTGCCAGCAGCGCAGCCGGGACAGGACCCTACGAGCAGTACTTC.

The V and J genes are TRBV5-1 and TRBJ2-1; TRBD2 is a possible D gene (6 bases). The germline gives CDR1 SGHRS, CDR2 YFSETQ. CDR3 size: 16 residues. V dropped 1 base and J dropped 5 bases, with 16 bases sitting between them. This chain's CDR3 is CASSLFAGTANNEQFF. CDR3 sequence (DNA): TGCGCCAGCAGCTTGTTCGCCGGGACTGCTAACAATGAGCAGTTCTTC.

The rearrangement joins TRBV9 to TRBJ1-1, with D maybe TRBD1 (5 bases). V was cut by 0 bases and J by 4 bases, with 7 bases left in between. CDR1 and CDR2 (germline): SGDLS, YYNGEE. The CDR3 extends over 13 amino acids. This chain's CDR3 is CASSVAGTTEAFF. The DNA of the CDR3 is TGTGCCAGCAGCGTAGCAGGGACCACTGAAGCTTTCTTT. Based on the CDR3 plus reference TRBV9 and TRBJ1-1, the full variable domain is DSGVTQTPKHLITATGQRVTLRCSPRSGDLSVYWYQQSLDQGLQFLIQYYNGEERAKGNILERFSAQQFPDLHSELNLSSLELGDSALYFCASSVAGTTEAFFGQGTRLTVV.

The chain combines TRBV7-9 with TRBJ2-1, with TRBD2 matching 11 bases. The CDR3 sequence is 14 residues long. Trimming cost V 5 bases and J 5 bases; bases outside gene matches: 2. Germline-derived CDR1 and CDR2 are SEHNR and FQNEAQ (reference sequence). CDR3: CASSLLAGDNEQFF. The CDR3 region has the DNA TGTGCCAGCAGCCTACTAGCGGGAGACAATGAGCAGTTCTTC.

The rearrangement uses TRBV2 and TRBJ2-2; TRBD1 aligns across 7 bases. Germline lookup yields CDR1 SNHLY and CDR2 FYNNEI. The CDR3 loop spans 15 amino acids. V shed 8 bases, J shed 3 bases, and the junction held 9 bases outside the gene matches. As DNA, the CDR3 is TGTGCCAGCGCACCCACAGGGGTTTACACCGGGGAGCTGTTTTTT. Translated, it gives CASAPTGVYTGELFF. The full variable domain, completed using reference TRBV2 and TRBJ2-2, is EPEVTQTPSHQVTQMGQEVILRCVPISNHLYFYWYRQILGQKVEFLVSFYNNEISEKSEIFDDQFSVERPDGSNFTLKIRSTKLEDSAMYFCASAPTGVYTGELFFGEGSRLTVL.

V gene TRBV5-1 combines with J gene TRBJ2-5; 10 bases are a match to TRBD1. Germline V gene lookup returns CDR1 SGHRS and CDR2 YFSETQ. Losses at the gene ends were 4 bases for V and 6 bases for J; bases not matched to a gene: 6. The CDR3 has 14 amino acids. The CDR3 sequence: CASSPTGGAKTQYF. The CDR3, as DNA: TGCGCCAGCAGCCCGACAGGGGGCGCGAAGACCCAGTACTTC.

The V and J genes are TRBV30 and TRBJ2-2; D is unclear. CDR1 GTSNPN and CDR2 SVGIG come from the germline V gene (reference sequence). The CDR3 spans 14 residues. V lost 4 bases to trimming and J lost 2 bases, with 11 bases between them. CDR3 in amino acids: CAWNNRINTGELFF. The DNA for the CDR3 is TGTGCCTGGAATAACAGAATAAACACCGGGGAGCTGTTTTTT.

This rearrangement joins TRBV29-1 to TRBJ1-1; D not certain. V was pared by 1 base and J by 0 bases, with 12 bases between. Germline CDR1 reads SQVTM; CDR2 reads ANQGSEA. The CDR3 loop spans 15 amino acids. Here the CDR3 reads CSVEGHRALNTEAFF. In DNA, the CDR3 is TGCAGCGTTGAAGGCCATCGGGCGCTGAACACTGAAGCTTTCTTT.

This clone came up once. This rearrangement joins TRBV5-4 to TRBJ1-1; D is perhaps TRBD1 (6 bases). The CDR3 spans 14 residues. CDR1 SGHNT and CDR2 YYREEE come from the germline V gene (reference sequence). V gave up 4 bases and J gave up 1 base, with 11 bases separating them. CDR3 sequence: CASSAGTRNTEAFF. The CDR3 DNA reads as TGTGCCAGCAGCGCGGGGACACGGAACACTGAAGCTTTCTTT.

This sequence joins TRBV5-1 and TRBJ2-1, with 8 bases lining up with TRBD2. Losses at the gene ends were 2 bases for V and 6 bases for J; bases not matched to a gene: 4. CDR3 length equals 14 residues. The germline V gene encodes CDR1 SGHRS and CDR2 YFSETQ. The CDR3, as DNA: TGCGCCAGCAGCTTTAGCGGGATGGGCAATGAGCAGTTCTTC. The encoded protein is CASSFSGMGNEQFF.

A single count supports this clone. The rearrangement uses TRBV5-6 and TRBJ1-4; 8 positions match TRBD1. Germline values: CDR1 SGHDT, CDR2 YYEEEE. CDR3 length: 14 residues. Trimming at V came to 2 bases and at J to 7 bases, leaving 4 bases not matched to a gene. CDR3 in amino acids: CASSFGQGTEKLFF. CDR3 sequence (DNA): TGTGCCAGCAGCTTTGGACAGGGTACTGAAAAACTGTTTTTT.

Notes on this clone: Compared with germline, one end of the junction differs, possibly owing to a read error. The chain is built from TRBV7-7 and TRBJ2-5; 8 nucleotides agree with TRBD1. The CDR3 consists of 15 residues. The V gene's germline CDR1 is SSHAT and CDR2 FNYEAQ (reference sequence). The CDR3 bases are TGTGCTAGCAGCCGCGGGACAGGCCGACAAGAGACCCAGTACTTC. The encoded protein is CASSRGTGRQETQYF.

V is TRBV5-4 and J is TRBJ2-1, with 9 bases identical to TRBD2. Germline assignment: CDR1 SGHNT and CDR2 YYREEE (reference sequence). The V segment lost 5 bases and the J segment 2 bases; nucleotides outside the gene matches: 14. CDR3 length: 18 amino acids. The CDR3 DNA follows: TGTGCCAGCAGACCCACCCCCCCGGGCGGGAGGGCCTACAATGAGCAGTTCTTC. Protein: CASRPTPPGGRAYNEQFF.

The chain couples TRBV13 to TRBJ1-1, with TRBD1 matching over 7 bases. The CDR3 length is 14 residues. Germline V gene sequence: CDR1 PRHDT, CDR2 FYEKMQ (reference sequence). The ends lost 8 bases at V and 3 bases at J; junction bases unmatched: 9. The CDR3 protein is CASRTGRGDTEAFF. CDR3 sequence (DNA): TGTGCCAGCCGAACAGGCAGGGGGGACACTGAAGCTTTCTTT.

The table lists this clone with a few counts. The rearrangement joins TRBV30 to TRBJ1-1, with 8 bases matching TRBD1. Germline CDR1 reads GTSNPN; CDR2 reads SVGIG (reference sequence). J lost 1 base, V lost 2 bases, and 3 bases had no gene match. This CDR3 is 14 amino acids long. The CDR3, as DNA: TGTGCCTGGAGTAGCGGGACAGGGAACACTGAAGCTTTCTTT. Amino acids: CAWSSGTGNTEAFF.

V gene TRBV6-5 combines with J gene TRBJ2-2, with 12 bases lining up with TRBD1. With V trimmed by 1 base and J by 7 bases, 4 bases remained unmatched. This CDR3 region has 16 residues. Looked up from germline, CDR1 is MNHEY and CDR2 is SVGAGI. The DNA for the CDR3 is TGTGCCAGCAGTTACTGGGGACAGGGGGCCGGCGGGGAGCTGTTTTTT. This encodes CASSYWGQGAGGELFF.

The rearrangement uses TRBV2 and TRBJ1-1; D unresolved. The CDR3 has 14 residues. Trimming took off 4 bases at V and 3 bases at J, with 12 bases between the two ends. Germline CDR1 and CDR2: SNHLY and FYNNEI. The CDR3 is CASSGIRGDTEAFF. CDR3 nucleotide sequence: TGTGCCAGCAGTGGGATCCGGGGTGACACTGAAGCTTTCTTT.